This is a list of T cell receptor beta chains from one sample in a study of T cell repertoires in cytomegalovirus infection. TCRdb fed the reads into MiXCR, producing one record per CDR3 protein. The table includes around 180,000 distinct CDR3 sequences, roughly 27% detected once. The sample taken for sequencing was PBMCs. Receptors originate from a human donor in good health (CMV status not recorded). Some clones in this sample may be carry-over from other donors' samples. Both conserved end residues are part of each CDR3. The D gene is left open where the match is weak. Clone size is stated in some rows and not others, as once, few, many or a class when expanded.

CDR3 length: 13; clone size: few; J gene: TRBJ1-1; D gene: TRBD1; V gene: TRBV19; CDR3 protein: CATARDRNTEAFF; CDR3 DNA: TGTGCCACCGCCCGGGACAGGAACACTGAAGCTTTCTTT
CDR3 length: 15; clone size: few; J gene: TRBJ1-1; D gene: TRBD1; V gene: TRBV7-2; CDR3 protein: CASSLRPGGSTEAFF; CDR3 DNA: TGTGCCAGCAGCTTAAGGCCAGGGGGCTCCACTGAAGCTTTCTTT
CDR3 length: 20; clone size: .; J gene: TRBJ1-1; D gene: .; V gene: TRBV19; CDR3 protein: CASSIGVFQRHRSWNTEAFF; CDR3 DNA: TGTGCCAGTAGTATTGGAGTCTTCCAGAGACACCGGTCCTGGAACACTGAAGCTTTCTTT
CDR3 length: 15; clone size: .; J gene: TRBJ1-2; D gene: TRBD1; V gene: TRBV10-3; CDR3 protein: CAISVGQGGNYGYTF; CDR3 DNA: TGTGCCATCAGTGTCGGCCAGGGGGGTAACTATGGCTACACCTTC
CDR3 length: 15; clone size: few; J gene: TRBJ2-2; D gene: .; V gene: TRBV4-3; CDR3 protein: CASSQARYYTGELFF; CDR3 DNA: TGCGCCAGCAGCCAAGCCCGATATTATACCGGGGAGCTGTTTTTT
CDR3 length: 15; clone size: few; J gene: TRBJ1-1; D gene: .; V gene: TRBV7-9; CDR3 protein: CASSFQGGMNTEAFF; CDR3 DNA: TGTGCCAGCAGTTTCCAGGGAGGCATGAACACTGAAGCTTTCTTT
CDR3 length: 15; clone size: .; J gene: TRBJ1-2; D gene: TRBD1; V gene: TRBV29-1; CDR3 protein: CSAAGQGNTNYGYTF; CDR3 DNA: TGCAGCGCCGCTGGACAGGGCAATACGAACTATGGCTACACCTTC
CDR3 length: 14; clone size: few; J gene: TRBJ1-1; D gene: .; V gene: TRBV11-2; CDR3 protein: CASSSRIWATEAFF; CDR3 DNA: TGTGCCAGCAGCTCCCGTATTTGGGCCACTGAAGCTTTCTTT
CDR3 length: 16; clone size: .; J gene: TRBJ2-6; D gene: .; V gene: TRBV6-6; CDR3 protein: CASSLGHSSGANVLTF; CDR3 DNA: TGTGCCAGCAGTTTGGGACATAGCTCTGGGGCCAACGTCCTGACTTTC
CDR3 length: 16; clone size: few; J gene: TRBJ2-1; D gene: .; V gene: TRBV7-9; CDR3 protein: CASSLLTGSSYNEQFF; CDR3 DNA: TGTGCCAGCAGCTTATTAACAGGGAGCTCCTACAATGAGCAGTTCTTC
CDR3 length: 14; clone size: few; J gene: TRBJ1-5; D gene: .; V gene: TRBV2; CDR3 protein: CASREDTSNQPQHF; CDR3 DNA: TGTGCCAGCAGGGAGGACACTAGCAATCAGCCCCAGCATTTT
CDR3 length: 15; clone size: .; J gene: TRBJ2-7; D gene: .; V gene: TRBV7-2; CDR3 protein: CASSPRTGDSYEQYF; CDR3 DNA: TGTGCCAGCAGCCCCCGGACGGGGGACTCCTACGAGCAGTACTTC
CDR3 length: 12; clone size: .; J gene: TRBJ1-2; D gene: .; V gene: TRBV7-2; CDR3 protein: CASSFGAGDYTF; CDR3 DNA: TGTGCCAGCAGCTTCGGGGCCGGAGACTACACCTTC
CDR3 length: 13; clone size: .; J gene: TRBJ2-7; D gene: .; V gene: TRBV28; CDR3 protein: CASSFDHGYEQYF; CDR3 DNA: TGTGCCAGCAGTTTCGACCACGGATACGAGCAGTACTTC
CDR3 length: 17; clone size: .; J gene: TRBJ2-1; D gene: .; V gene: TRBV7-3; CDR3 protein: CASSLKVGKASYNEQFF; CDR3 DNA: TGTGCCAGCAGCTTAAAAGTTGGCAAGGCCTCCTACAATGAGCAGTTCTTC
CDR3 length: 16; clone size: .; J gene: TRBJ2-1; D gene: .; V gene: TRBV30; CDR3 protein: CAWRGERGASYNEQFF; CDR3 DNA: TGTGCCTGGAGAGGAGAAAGGGGGGCCTCCTACAATGAGCAGTTCTTC
CDR3 length: 13; clone size: few; J gene: TRBJ1-3; D gene: TRBD1; V gene: TRBV29-1; CDR3 protein: CSIGQDDGNTIYF; CDR3 DNA: TGCAGCATAGGACAGGATGATGGAAACACCATATATTTT
CDR3 length: 15; clone size: .; J gene: TRBJ2-3; D gene: TRBD1; V gene: TRBV12-3/TRBV12-4; CDR3 protein: CASTVPGQGTDTQYF; CDR3 DNA: TGTGCCAGCACTGTCCCGGGACAGGGGACAGATACGCAGTATTTT
CDR3 length: 16; clone size: .; J gene: TRBJ2-6; D gene: TRBD1; V gene: TRBV6-4; CDR3 protein: CASSRQGAEGANVLTF; CDR3 DNA: TGTGCCAGCAGTAGACAGGGGGCGGAGGGGGCCAACGTCCTGACTTTC
CDR3 length: 14; clone size: once; J gene: TRBJ2-6; D gene: .; V gene: TRBV19; CDR3 protein: CASGHRSGANVLTF; CDR3 DNA: TGTGCCAGTGGACATCGCTCTGGGGCCAACGTCCTGACTTTC
CDR3 length: 15; clone size: few; J gene: TRBJ2-1; D gene: TRBD2; V gene: TRBV20-1; CDR3 protein: CSARSTSGDYNEQFF; CDR3 DNA: TGCAGTGCTAGGTCGACTAGCGGGGACTACAATGAGCAGTTCTTC
CDR3 length: 16; clone size: .; J gene: TRBJ2-4; D gene: .; V gene: TRBV7-3; CDR3 protein: CASSHGPGLAKNIHYF; CDR3 DNA: TGTGCCAGCAGCCACGGGCCAGGTCTAGCCAAAAACATTCATTACTTC
CDR3 length: 13; clone size: .; J gene: TRBJ2-7; D gene: TRBD1; V gene: TRBV29-1; CDR3 protein: CSGRKGASYEQYF; CDR3 DNA: TGCAGCGGGAGGAAGGGGGCATCATACGAGCAGTACTTC
CDR3 length: 18; clone size: few; J gene: TRBJ2-3; D gene: .; V gene: TRBV4-1; CDR3 protein: CASSPGRLGTRDTDTQYF; CDR3 DNA: TGCGCCAGCAGCCCGGGGAGGCTTGGGACTCGTGACACAGATACGCAGTATTTT
CDR3 length: 13; clone size: .; J gene: TRBJ2-1; D gene: .; V gene: TRBV7-3; CDR3 protein: CASSPTTSYEQFF; CDR3 DNA: TGTGCCAGCAGCCCGACGACTAGTTATGAGCAGTTCTTC
CDR3 length: 14; clone size: few; J gene: TRBJ2-5; D gene: TRBD1; V gene: TRBV7-2; CDR3 protein: CASSLQGARETQYF; CDR3 DNA: TGTGCCAGCAGCTTACAGGGGGCTCGAGAGACCCAGTACTTC
CDR3 length: 12; clone size: .; J gene: TRBJ1-2; D gene: .; V gene: TRBV12-3/TRBV12-4; CDR3 protein: CASSASGDGYTF; CDR3 DNA: TGTGCCAGCAGTGCATCAGGGGATGGCTACACCTTC
CDR3 length: 13; clone size: few; J gene: TRBJ1-5; D gene: .; V gene: TRBV6-2/TRBV6-3; CDR3 protein: CASSKTFDQPQHF; CDR3 DNA: TGTGCCAGCAGTAAGACTTTCGATCAGCCCCAGCATTTT
CDR3 length: 17; clone size: .; J gene: TRBJ2-2; D gene: TRBD2; V gene: TRBV9; CDR3 protein: CASSVGGGTAGAGELFF; CDR3 DNA: TGTGCCAGCAGCGTAGGGGGGGGAACAGCTGGGGCCGGGGAGCTGTTTTTT